This T cell receptor beta chain emerged from a study of blood T cell repertoires in COVID-19. TCRdb keeps only in-frame clones here, not all; method: immunoSEQ multiplex PCR. The sample lists approximately 100,000 clones; nearly 90% were seen once. The sequence came from a woman aged 60-75 years with acute or convalescent COVID-19. Sequencing was done on a sample of peripheral blood.

The CDR3 DNA sequence: TGTGCCAGCAGTGAAGGGCGGGGGGCCGATGAGCAGTTCTTC. It translates to CASSEGRGADEQFF. The gene calls are TRBV6-1 and TRBJ2-1; 8 positions agree with TRBD2. Germline CDR1 reads MNHNS; CDR2 reads SASEGT. V was pared by 1 base and J by 8 bases, with 4 bases of the junction left unmatched. This CDR3 is 14 amino acids long.